This entry concerns a single T cell receptor beta chain. The data stem from a study of blood T cell repertoires in COVID-19. Some clones are missing from TCRdb's copy, which holds only in-frame ones; the method was immunoSEQ multiplex PCR. The sample records about 310,000 clones, about 87% being singletons. The V gene lost 5 bases and the J gene lost 1 base, with 13 bases spanning the gap. The V gene's germline CDR1 is MNHEY and CDR2 SMNVEV (reference sequence). This CDR3 has 15 residues. The V gene is TRBV27, the J gene TRBJ2-3; D is ambiguous. The sequence was obtained from a woman between 50 and 59 years old who had recovered from COVID-19. The source material was peripheral blood. The CDR3 DNA sequence: TGTGCCAGCAGTCGTACTCTGTCCCGCACAGATACGCAGTATTTT. Translating gives CASSRTLSRTDTQYF.